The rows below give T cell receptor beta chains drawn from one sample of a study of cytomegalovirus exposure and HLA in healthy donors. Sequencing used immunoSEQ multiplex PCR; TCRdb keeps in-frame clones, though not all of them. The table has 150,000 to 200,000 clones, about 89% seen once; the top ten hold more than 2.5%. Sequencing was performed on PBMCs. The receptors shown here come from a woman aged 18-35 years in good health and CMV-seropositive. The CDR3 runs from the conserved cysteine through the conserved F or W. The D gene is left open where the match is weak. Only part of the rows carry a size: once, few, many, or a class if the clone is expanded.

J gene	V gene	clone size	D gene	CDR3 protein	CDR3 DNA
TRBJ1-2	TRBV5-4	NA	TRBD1	CASSPGDRGRDFGGYTF	TGTGCCAGCAGCCCCGGAGACAGGGGGCGAGATTTTGGAGGCTACACCTTC
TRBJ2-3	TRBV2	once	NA	CASRKDSVSTDTQYF	TGTGCCAGCAGAAAGGACAGTGTGAGCACAGATACGCAGTATTTT
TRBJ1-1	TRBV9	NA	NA	CASSVEGLGTEAFF	TGTGCCAGCAGCGTAGAGGGGTTGGGTACTGAAGCTTTCTTT
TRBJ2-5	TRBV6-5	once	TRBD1	CASSLDRGRETQYF	TGTGCCAGCAGCCTCGACAGGGGACGAGAGACCCAGTACTTC
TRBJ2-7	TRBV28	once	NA	CASSLVQGSYEQYF	TGTGCCAGCAGTTTGGTCCAGGGCTCCTACGAGCAGTACTTC
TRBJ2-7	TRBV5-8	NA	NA	CASSSPGSYEQYF	TGTGCCAGCAGCTCGCCGGGGTCCTACGAGCAGTACTTC
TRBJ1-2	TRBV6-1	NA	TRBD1	CASRPIGTGDYGYTF	TGTGCCAGCAGGCCCATCGGGACAGGGGATTATGGCTACACCTTC
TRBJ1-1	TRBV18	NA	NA	CASSLHRDTEAFF	TGTGCCAGCTCACTACACAGGGACACTGAAGCTTTCTTT
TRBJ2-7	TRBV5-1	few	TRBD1	CASGGGDRGGEQYF	TGCGCCAGCGGGGGCGGAGACAGGGGCGGCGAGCAGTACTTC
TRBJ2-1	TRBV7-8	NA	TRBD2	CASSLTSGGLYNEQFF	TGTGCCAGCAGCTTAACTAGCGGGGGGCTTTACAATGAGCAGTTCTTC
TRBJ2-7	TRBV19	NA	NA	CASSTATSVEQYF	TGTGCCAGTAGTACCGCAACTAGTGTGGAGCAGTACTTC
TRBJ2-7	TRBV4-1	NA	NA	CASSRETAHGGLYEQYF	TGCGCCAGCAGCCGCGAGACAGCTCACGGGGGACTTTACGAGCAGTACTTC
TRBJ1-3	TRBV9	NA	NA	CASSALGGNTIYF	TGTGCCAGTAGCGCCCTCGGTGGAAACACCATATATTTT
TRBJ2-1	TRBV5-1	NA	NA	CASRKNGGQLNEQFF	TGCGCCAGCAGAAAAAATGGAGGACAGCTCAATGAGCAGTTCTTC
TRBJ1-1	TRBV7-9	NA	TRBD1	CASSRPGGGEAFF	TGTGCCAGCAGCCGCCCAGGGGGCGGAGAAGCTTTCTTT
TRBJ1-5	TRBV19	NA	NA	CASSIIGGGGQPQHF	TGTGCCAGTAGTATAATCGGGGGAGGGGGTCAGCCCCAGCATTTT
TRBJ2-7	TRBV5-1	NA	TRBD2	CASSLSGTSFDEQYF	TGCGCCAGCAGCTTGTCCGGGACTAGTTTCGACGAGCAGTACTTC